These 7 T cell receptor beta chains were all obtained from the same sample, sequenced in a study of blood T cell repertoires in COVID-19. Repertoires were generated with immunoSEQ multiplex PCR, while TCRdb's copy carries only in-frame clones and drops some. Of roughly 120,000 clones listed, over 75% are singletons. The sample was peripheral blood. Every receptor here comes from a woman between 50 and 59 years old with acute or convalescent COVID-19.

The chain couples TRBV7-2 to TRBJ1-1; D is perhaps TRBD1 (6 bases). V was shortened by 1 base and J by 10 bases, with 16 bases between the two germline ends. CDR1 SGHTA and CDR2 FQGNSA come from the germline V gene. This CDR3 has 14 amino acids. CDR3 residues: CASSLGGPRTIAFF. The CDR3 DNA is TGTGCCAGCAGCTTAGGGGGGCCAAGGACGATAGCTTTCTTT.

The rearrangement uses TRBV3-1 (or the pseudogene TRBV3-2) and TRBJ2-7, with 10 positions matching TRBD2. Germline lookup yields CDR1 LGHDT and CDR2 YNNKEL (reference sequence). The CDR3 covers 16 residues. Germline trimming cut 5 bases from V and 0 bases from J; bases unmatched to any gene: 7. This CDR3 reads CASSSGLAIPSYEQYF. In nucleotides, the CDR3 is TGTGCCAGCAGCTCGGGACTAGCGATTCCCTCCTACGAGCAGTACTTC.

This chain joins TRBV29-1 and TRBJ2-1; possibly TRBD2 for D (7 bases). Germline values: CDR1 SQVTM, CDR2 ANQGSEA. The V gene lost 7 bases and the J gene lost 5 bases, with 15 bases spanning the gap. The CDR3 is 13 amino acids. The CDR3 DNA follows: TGCAGCGCACTTAGGGGGGGGAACAATGAGCAGTTCTTC. Amino acid sequence: CSALRGGNNEQFF.

V and J are TRBV18 and TRBJ1-1; D unclear. The V gene's germline CDR1 is KGHSH and CDR2 LQKENI. The CDR3 totals 13 residues. V lost 3 bases to trimming and J lost 3 bases, with 8 bases between them. The CDR3 DNA reads TGTGCCAGCTCACCGATTCGGGACACTGAAGCTTTCTTT. Residues: CASSPIRDTEAFF.

The chain links TRBV11-2 to TRBJ1-4; D remains ambiguous. Germline V CDR1 and CDR2: SGHAT, FQNNGV. This CDR3 contains 14 residues. The V and J ends lost 1 base and 5 bases respectively, with 8 bases between them. CDR3 protein: CASSLAGINEKLFF. CDR3 coding DNA: TGTGCCAGCAGCTTAGCCGGGATCAATGAAAAACTGTTTTTT.

J is TRBJ1-1 and V is TRBV12-3 or TRBV12-4; no clear D gene. Trimming shortened V by 6 bases and J by 10 bases, and 12 bases separated the two germline ends. The CDR3 is 11 amino acids. The chain's CDR3 is CASRPGRGAFF. The CDR3 DNA is TGTGCCAGCAGGCCGGGCCGGGGAGCTTTCTTT.

The gene calls are TRBV7-3 and TRBJ2-2, with D perhaps TRBD1 (5 bases). V was cut by 5 bases and J by 0 bases, with 13 bases left in between. The CDR3 has 16 amino acids. Germline-derived CDR1 and CDR2 are SGHTA and FQGTGA. In DNA, the CDR3 is TGTGCCAGCAGCGCGACAGCGACAGCGAACACCGGGGAGCTGTTTTTT. As protein: CASSATATANTGELFF.